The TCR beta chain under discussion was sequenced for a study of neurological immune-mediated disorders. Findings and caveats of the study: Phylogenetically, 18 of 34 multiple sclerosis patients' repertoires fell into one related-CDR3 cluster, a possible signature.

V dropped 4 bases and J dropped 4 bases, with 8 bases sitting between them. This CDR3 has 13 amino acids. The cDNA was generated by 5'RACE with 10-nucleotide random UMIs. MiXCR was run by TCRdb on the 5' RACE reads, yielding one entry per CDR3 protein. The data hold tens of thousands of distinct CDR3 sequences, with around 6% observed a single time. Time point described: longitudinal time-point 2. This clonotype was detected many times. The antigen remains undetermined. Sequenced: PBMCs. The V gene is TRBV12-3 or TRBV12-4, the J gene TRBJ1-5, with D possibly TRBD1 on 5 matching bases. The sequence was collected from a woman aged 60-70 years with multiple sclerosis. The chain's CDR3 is CASSYRTNQPQHF. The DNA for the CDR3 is TGTGCCAGCAGTTACAGGACGAATCAGCCCCAGCATTTT.